Listed below are T cell receptor beta chains from one sample, sequenced in a study of shared T cell receptors in the human thymus. Profiling relied on immunoSEQ multiplex PCR, and the TCRdb table lists in-frame clones only, not all of them. This table has 720,000 or so clones, approximately 85% appearing once. These data were also reused for a study on human thymus T cells.

Material for sequencing was thymocytes. The receptors were gathered from a girl under three years old with a congenital heart defect. Both conserved end residues are part of each CDR3. The D gene is left open where the match is weak. Some rows have no size entry. The others give once, few or many, or a class for an expanded clone.

TRBD2	TRBV2	-	TRBJ2-7	CASILASGGESSYEQYF	TGTGCCAGCATCCTGGCTAGCGGGGGGGAAAGCTCCTACGAGCAGTACTTC
TRBD2	TRBV27	few	TRBJ2-1	CASSLGEGSGGPSSYNEQFF	TGTGCCAGCAGTTTGGGTGAAGGTAGCGGGGGCCCTAGCTCCTACAATGAGCAGTTCTTC
-	TRBV19	-	TRBJ1-4	CASSIVTGRVKGEKLFF	TGTGCCAGTAGTATAGTAACAGGTCGGGTCAAGGGTGAAAAACTGTTTTTT
TRBD1	TRBV10-3	-	TRBJ2-5	CAISEVGTGKETQYF	TGTGCCATCAGTGAGGTAGGGACAGGGAAAGAGACCCAGTACTTC
TRBD1	TRBV7-2	-	TRBJ2-7	CASSFRTGTDYEQYF	TGTGCCAGCAGCTTCCGGACCGGGACAGACTACGAGCAGTACTTC
-	TRBV2	-	TRBJ1-4	CASRLDSEPVYGFRRREKLFF	TGTGCCAGCAGGCTGGACAGTGAACCAGTTTATGGGTTCCGCCGTCGTGAAAAACTGTTTTTT
TRBD2	TRBV5-1	once	TRBJ2-1	CASSQGLAGGLGSEQFF	TGCGCCAGCAGCCAGGGACTAGCGGGGGGGCTCGGGAGTGAGCAGTTCTTC
-	TRBV28	once	TRBJ1-1	CASNLNREGTEAFF	TGTGCCAGCAACCTAAACAGGGAGGGCACTGAAGCTTTCTTT
TRBD1	TRBV27	-	TRBJ1-1	CASSSGDETGDEKDTEAFF	TGTGCCAGCAGTTCCGGAGACGAGACAGGGGACGAAAAGGACACTGAAGCTTTCTTT
TRBD1	TRBV6-1	-	TRBJ1-1	CASQDRLRPGAFF	TGTGCCAGCCAGGACAGGCTCCGCCCGGGGGCTTTCTTT
-	TRBV5-6	-	TRBJ2-7	CASSFGKTGSEQYF	TGTGCCAGCAGCTTCGGGAAAACAGGGAGCGAGCAGTACTTC
-	TRBV6-6	-	TRBJ1-6	CASSFLRTPNSPLHF	TGTGCCAGCAGTTTTCTCAGGACTCCCAATTCACCCCTCCACTTT
TRBD2	TRBV5-1	-	TRBJ2-1	CASRNGGLAGLNEQFF	TGCGCCAGCAGGAACGGGGGACTAGCGGGACTTAATGAGCAGTTCTTC
TRBD1	TRBV7-2	-	TRBJ1-1	CASSPHTGGGTEAFF	TGTGCCAGCAGCCCCCACACAGGGGGAGGCACTGAAGCTTTCTTT
-	TRBV5-1	-	TRBJ2-4	CASSFGTHEDIQYF	TGCGCCAGCAGCTTTGGGACACACGAGGACATTCAGTACTTC
TRBD2	TRBV4-1	-	TRBJ2-2	CASSQDRRGLAPKNTGELFF	TGCGCCAGCAGCCAAGATAGGAGGGGACTAGCCCCGAAGAACACCGGGGAGCTGTTTTTT
-	TRBV7-6	-	TRBJ1-2	CASRSLPQGRDYGYTF	TGTGCCAGCCGATCTCTCCCTCAGGGCAGGGACTATGGCTACACCTTC
TRBD2	TRBV2	-	TRBJ2-7	CASKGSSGEFYEQYF	TGTGCCAGCAAGGGGTCTAGCGGGGAGTTCTACGAGCAGTACTTC
TRBD2	TRBV12-5	once	TRBJ2-5	CASGLAYLSGGSEETQYF	TGTGCTAGTGGTTTGGCCTACCTTAGCGGGGGGTCAGAAGAGACCCAGTACTTC
-	TRBV29-1	-	TRBJ1-4	CSVVTQGGFSTNEKLFF	TGCAGCGTTGTTACTCAGGGAGGCTTTTCAACTAATGAAAAACTGTTTTTT
TRBD1	TRBV5-1	-	TRBJ1-1	CASSPPFQPQGQGSNTEAFF	TGCGCCAGCAGCCCCCCTTTCCAACCACAGGGACAGGGCTCCAACACTGAAGCTTTCTTT
TRBD1	TRBV7-9	-	TRBJ2-7	CASSLAETGNCYEQYF	TGTGCCAGCAGCTTAGCGGAGACAGGGAATTGCTACGAGCAGTACTTC
TRBD1	TRBV4-1	-	TRBJ1-2	CASSQARMDRLGYGYTF	TGCGCCAGCAGCCAAGCCCGCATGGACAGGCTCGGGTATGGCTACACCTTC
TRBD2	TRBV5-1	few	TRBJ2-5	CASSPTTSGGQETQYF	TGCGCCAGCAGCCCCACCACTAGCGGGGGCCAAGAGACCCAGTACTTC
TRBD1	TRBV7-6	once	TRBJ1-5	CASSPGTGGPFSNQPQHF	TGTGCCAGCAGCCCGGGGACAGGGGGCCCTTTTAGCAATCAGCCCCAGCATTTT
TRBD1	TRBV25-1	-	TRBJ1-3	CASSGDRGPISGNTIYF	TGTGCCAGCAGTGGGGACAGGGGTCCCATCTCTGGAAACACCATATATTTT
-	TRBV4-3	-	TRBJ2-1	CASSHSRGGKGFGHNEQFF	TGCGCCAGCAGCCACTCAAGGGGGGGTAAGGGGTTCGGACACAATGAGCAGTTCTTC
-	TRBV10-3	-	TRBJ1-3	CAISGRTDPSGNTIYF	TGTGCCATCAGTGGAAGGACAGACCCCTCTGGAAACACCATATATTTT
-	TRBV19	once	TRBJ1-1	CASSTSSRGQNTEAFF	TGTGCCAGTAGTACCTCCAGTCGAGGCCAAAACACTGAAGCTTTCTTT
TRBD1	TRBV14	few	TRBJ1-2	CASSQDRGTGTNYGYTF	TGTGCCAGCAGCCAAGATCGGGGGACAGGCACTAACTATGGCTACACCTTC
TRBD1	TRBV5-4	-	TRBJ1-6	CASSLEKRDRDRVFSPLHF	TGTGCCAGCAGCTTGGAAAAACGGGACAGGGATCGGGTTTTTTCACCCCTCCACTTT
TRBD1	TRBV5-1	once	TRBJ1-1	CASSLGRRGRTEAFF	TGCGCCAGCAGCTTGGGGCGCAGGGGGCGAACTGAAGCTTTCTTT
TRBD1	TRBV6-5	-	TRBJ1-1	CASRTDRDTEAFF	TGTGCCAGCCGCACGGACAGGGACACTGAAGCTTTCTTT
TRBD1	TRBV4-3	-	TRBJ1-2	CASSQDIRTGIPYGYTF	TGCGCCAGCAGCCAAGATATACGGACAGGGATACCTTATGGCTACACCTTC
TRBD1	TRBV4-1	-	TRBJ1-4	CASSHQDRGTEKLFF	TGCGCCAGCAGCCACCAAGACAGGGGTACTGAAAAACTGTTTTTT
-	TRBV6-1	-	TRBJ1-1	CASINHVEGNTEAFF	TGTGCCAGCATCAATCACGTTGAGGGTAACACTGAAGCTTTCTTT
TRBD2	TRBV7-2	few	TRBJ2-3	CASSLVTGGSTDTQYF	TGTGCCAGCAGCTTAGTAACGGGGGGTAGCACAGATACGCAGTATTTT
TRBD2	TRBV6-5	-	TRBJ2-2	CASSQRGGNTGELFF	TGTGCCAGCAGCCAGCGGGGGGGAAACACCGGGGAGCTGTTTTTT
TRBD2	TRBV2	-	TRBJ2-1	CASSEWSGGANEQFF	TGTGCCAGCAGTGAATGGAGCGGGGGGGCGAATGAGCAGTTCTTC
TRBD1	TRBV5-5	-	TRBJ2-1	CASRLNGDRGLSEQFF	TGTGCCAGCAGACTCAACGGGGACAGGGGGCTAAGTGAGCAGTTCTTC
-	TRBV6-5	-	TRBJ2-7	CASSKGGGTYEQYF	TGTGCCAGCAGCAAAGGGGGGGGCACCTACGAGCAGTACTTC
-	TRBV11-1	-	TRBJ2-1	CASSRGLSNEQFF	TGTGCCAGCAGCCGCGGACTAAGCAATGAGCAGTTCTTC
-	TRBV5-5	-	TRBJ2-7	CASGPLRVDYEQYF	TGTGCCAGCGGGCCTCTGAGGGTTGACTACGAGCAGTACTTC
TRBD1	TRBV9	-	TRBJ1-3	CASSVGVGQGIRSGNTIYF	TGTGCCAGCAGCGTAGGCGTGGGACAGGGAATTCGCTCTGGAAACACCATATATTTT